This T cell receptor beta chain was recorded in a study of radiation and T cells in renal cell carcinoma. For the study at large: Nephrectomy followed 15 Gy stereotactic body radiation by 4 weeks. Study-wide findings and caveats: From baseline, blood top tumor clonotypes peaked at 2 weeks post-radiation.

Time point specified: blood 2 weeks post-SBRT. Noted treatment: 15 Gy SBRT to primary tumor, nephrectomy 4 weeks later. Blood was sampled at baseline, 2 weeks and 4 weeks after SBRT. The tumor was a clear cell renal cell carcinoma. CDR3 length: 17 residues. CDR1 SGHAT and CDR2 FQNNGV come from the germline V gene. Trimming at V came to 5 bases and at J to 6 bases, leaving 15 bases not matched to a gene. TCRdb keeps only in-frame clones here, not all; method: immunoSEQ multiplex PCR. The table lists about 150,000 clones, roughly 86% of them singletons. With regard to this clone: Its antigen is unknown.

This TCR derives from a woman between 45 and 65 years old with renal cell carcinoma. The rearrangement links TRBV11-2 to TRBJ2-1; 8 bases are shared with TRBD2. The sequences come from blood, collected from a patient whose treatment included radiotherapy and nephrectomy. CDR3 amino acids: CASSPEGTRNGRNEQFF. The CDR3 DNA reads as TGTGCCAGCAGCCCTGAGGGGACTAGAAATGGTCGCAATGAGCAGTTCTTC.